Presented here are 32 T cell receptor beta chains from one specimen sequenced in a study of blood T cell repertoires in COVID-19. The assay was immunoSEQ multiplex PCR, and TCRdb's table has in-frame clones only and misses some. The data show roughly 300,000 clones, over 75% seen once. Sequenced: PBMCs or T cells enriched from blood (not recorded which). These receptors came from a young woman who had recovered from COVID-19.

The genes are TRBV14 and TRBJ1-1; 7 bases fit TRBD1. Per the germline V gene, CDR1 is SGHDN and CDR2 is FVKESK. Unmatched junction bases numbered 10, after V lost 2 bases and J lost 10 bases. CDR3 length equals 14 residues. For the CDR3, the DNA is TGTGCCAGCAGCCAAAACAGGGGAGCCGGGAGAGCTTTCTTT. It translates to CASSQNRGAGRAFF. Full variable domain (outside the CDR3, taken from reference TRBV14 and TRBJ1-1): EAGVTQFPSHSVIEKGQTVTLRCDPISGHDNLYWYRRVMGKEIKFLLHFVKESKQDESGMPNNRFLAERTGGTYSTLKVQPAELEDSGVYFCASSQNRGAGRAFFGQGTRLTVV.

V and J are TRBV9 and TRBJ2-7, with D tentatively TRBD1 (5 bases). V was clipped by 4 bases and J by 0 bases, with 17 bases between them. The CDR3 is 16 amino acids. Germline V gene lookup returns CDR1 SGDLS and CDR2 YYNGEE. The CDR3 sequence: CASSTFQQATSYEQYF. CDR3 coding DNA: TGTGCCAGCAGCACCTTTCAACAGGCGACCTCCTACGAGCAGTACTTC.

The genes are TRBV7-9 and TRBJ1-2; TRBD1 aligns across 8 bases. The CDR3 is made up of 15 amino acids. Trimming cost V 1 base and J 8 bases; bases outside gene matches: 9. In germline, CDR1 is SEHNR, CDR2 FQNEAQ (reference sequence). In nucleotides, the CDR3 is TGTGCCAGCAGCTTAGACGCCAGGACAGGGCAAGGCTACACCTTC. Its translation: CASSLDARTGQGYTF.

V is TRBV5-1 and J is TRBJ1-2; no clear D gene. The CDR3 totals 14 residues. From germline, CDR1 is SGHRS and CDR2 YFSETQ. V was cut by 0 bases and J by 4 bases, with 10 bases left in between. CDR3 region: CASSLAWEAYGYTF. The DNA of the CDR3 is TGCGCCAGCAGCTTGGCTTGGGAGGCCTATGGCTACACCTTC.

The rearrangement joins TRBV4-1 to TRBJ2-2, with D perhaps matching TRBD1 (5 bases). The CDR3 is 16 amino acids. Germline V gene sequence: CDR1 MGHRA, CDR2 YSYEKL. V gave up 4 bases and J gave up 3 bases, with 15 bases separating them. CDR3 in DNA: TGCGCCAGCAGCCCGGGCCCTGAAGGGGACACCGGGGAGCTGTTTTTT. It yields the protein CASSPGPEGDTGELFF.

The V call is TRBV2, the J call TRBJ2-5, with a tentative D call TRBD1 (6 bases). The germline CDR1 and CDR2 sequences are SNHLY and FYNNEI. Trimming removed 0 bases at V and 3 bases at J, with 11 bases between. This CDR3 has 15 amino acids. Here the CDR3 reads CASSEAVTGEETQYF. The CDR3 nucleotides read TGTGCCAGCAGTGAAGCAGTGACAGGTGAAGAGACCCAGTACTTC. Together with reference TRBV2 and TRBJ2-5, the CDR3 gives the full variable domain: EPEVTQTPSHQVTQMGQEVILRCVPISNHLYFYWYRQILGQKVEFLVSFYNNEISEKSEIFDDQFSVERPDGSNFTLKIRSTKLEDSAMYFCASSEAVTGEETQYFGPGTRLLVL.

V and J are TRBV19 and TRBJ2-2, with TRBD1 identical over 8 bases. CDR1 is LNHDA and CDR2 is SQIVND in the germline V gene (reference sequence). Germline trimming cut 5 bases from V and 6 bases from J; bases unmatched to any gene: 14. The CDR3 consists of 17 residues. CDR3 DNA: TGTGCCAGTAGTCTCCGGAGCAGGGGGCTATCCGCCGGGGAGCTGTTTTTT. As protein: CASSLRSRGLSAGELFF.

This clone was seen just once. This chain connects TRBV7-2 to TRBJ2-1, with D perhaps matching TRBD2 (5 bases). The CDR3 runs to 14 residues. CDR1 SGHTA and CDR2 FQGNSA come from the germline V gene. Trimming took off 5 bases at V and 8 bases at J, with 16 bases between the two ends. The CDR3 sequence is CASSPWAGGHEQFF. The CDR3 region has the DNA TGTGCCAGCAGCCCCTGGGCCGGAGGCCATGAGCAGTTCTTC.

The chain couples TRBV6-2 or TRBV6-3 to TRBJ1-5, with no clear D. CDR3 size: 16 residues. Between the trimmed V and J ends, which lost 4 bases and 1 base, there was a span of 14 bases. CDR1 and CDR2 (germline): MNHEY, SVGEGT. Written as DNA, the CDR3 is TGTGCCAGCAGTTCCCCCGCGGGAGGCAGCAATCAGCCCCAGCATTTT. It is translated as CASSSPAGGSNQPQHF.

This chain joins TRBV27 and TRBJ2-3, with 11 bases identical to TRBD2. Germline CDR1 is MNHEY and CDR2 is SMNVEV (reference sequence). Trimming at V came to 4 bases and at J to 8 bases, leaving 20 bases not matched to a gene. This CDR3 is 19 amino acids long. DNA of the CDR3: TGTGCCAGCAGTTCCATCTACTCTTTTAGCGGGGGGGCCCCGGGTACGCAGTATTTT. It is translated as CASSSIYSFSGGAPGTQYF.

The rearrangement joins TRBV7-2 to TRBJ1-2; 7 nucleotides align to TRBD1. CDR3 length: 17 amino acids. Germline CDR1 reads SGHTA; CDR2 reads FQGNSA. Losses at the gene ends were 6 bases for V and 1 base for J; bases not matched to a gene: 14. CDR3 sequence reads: CASRPDRAKGLNYGYTF. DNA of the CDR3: TGTGCCAGCAGACCCGACAGGGCCAAAGGGCTTAACTATGGCTACACCTTC.

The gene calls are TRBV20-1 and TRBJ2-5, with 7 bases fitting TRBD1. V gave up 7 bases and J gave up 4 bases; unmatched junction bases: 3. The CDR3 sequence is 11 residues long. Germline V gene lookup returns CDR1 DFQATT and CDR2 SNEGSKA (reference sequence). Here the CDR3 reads CSGYRGETQYF. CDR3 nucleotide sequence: TGCAGTGGATACAGGGGAGAGACCCAGTACTTC.

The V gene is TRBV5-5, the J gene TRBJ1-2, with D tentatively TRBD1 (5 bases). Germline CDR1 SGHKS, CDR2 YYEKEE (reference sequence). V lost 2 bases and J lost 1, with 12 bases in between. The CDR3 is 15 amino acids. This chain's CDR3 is CASSFRQLYNYGYTF. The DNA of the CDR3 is TGTGCCAGCAGCTTTCGACAGCTATATAACTATGGCTACACCTTC.

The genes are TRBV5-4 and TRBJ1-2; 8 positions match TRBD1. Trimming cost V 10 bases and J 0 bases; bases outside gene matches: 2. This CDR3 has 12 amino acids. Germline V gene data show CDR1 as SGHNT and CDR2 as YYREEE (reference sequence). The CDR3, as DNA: TGTGCCTCGGGACAGGCTAACTATGGCTACACCTTC. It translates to CASGQANYGYTF.

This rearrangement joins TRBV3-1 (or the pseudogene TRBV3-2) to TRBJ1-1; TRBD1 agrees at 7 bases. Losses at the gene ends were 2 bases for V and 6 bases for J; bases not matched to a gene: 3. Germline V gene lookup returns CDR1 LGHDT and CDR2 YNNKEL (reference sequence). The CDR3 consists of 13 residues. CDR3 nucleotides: TGTGCCAGCAGCCAATGGGACAGAGCTGAAGCTTTCTTT. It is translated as CASSQWDRAEAFF.

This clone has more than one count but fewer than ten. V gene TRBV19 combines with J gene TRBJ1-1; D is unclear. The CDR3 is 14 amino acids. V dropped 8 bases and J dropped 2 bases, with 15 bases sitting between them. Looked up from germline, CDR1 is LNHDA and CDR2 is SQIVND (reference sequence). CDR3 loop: CASSLGGLNTEAFF. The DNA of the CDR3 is TGTGCCAGTTCTCTGGGAGGGTTAAACACTGAAGCTTTCTTT.

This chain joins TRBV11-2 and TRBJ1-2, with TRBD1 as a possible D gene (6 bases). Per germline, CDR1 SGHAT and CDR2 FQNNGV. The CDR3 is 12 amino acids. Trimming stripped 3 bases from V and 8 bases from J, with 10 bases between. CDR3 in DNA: TGTGCCAGCAGCTTTAACAGGGACGGCTACACCTTC. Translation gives CASSFNRDGYTF.

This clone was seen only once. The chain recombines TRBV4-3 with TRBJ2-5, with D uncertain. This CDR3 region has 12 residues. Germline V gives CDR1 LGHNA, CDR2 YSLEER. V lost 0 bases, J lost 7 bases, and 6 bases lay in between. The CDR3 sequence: CASSQDPGTQYF. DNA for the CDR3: TGCGCCAGCAGCCAAGATCCGGGGACCCAGTACTTC.

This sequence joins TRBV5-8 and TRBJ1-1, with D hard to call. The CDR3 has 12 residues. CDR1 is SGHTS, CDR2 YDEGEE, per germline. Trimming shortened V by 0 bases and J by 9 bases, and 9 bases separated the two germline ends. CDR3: CASSLGGLQAFF. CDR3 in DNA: TGTGCCAGCAGCTTGGGAGGTCTACAAGCTTTCTTT.

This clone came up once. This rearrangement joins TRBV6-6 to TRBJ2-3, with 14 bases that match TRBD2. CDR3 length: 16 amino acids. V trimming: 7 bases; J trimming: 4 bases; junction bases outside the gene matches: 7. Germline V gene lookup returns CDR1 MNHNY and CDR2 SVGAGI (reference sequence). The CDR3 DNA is TGTGCCAGCACCTCAGAGGGACTAGCGGGGGCAGATACGCAGTATTTT. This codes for CASTSEGLAGADTQYF.

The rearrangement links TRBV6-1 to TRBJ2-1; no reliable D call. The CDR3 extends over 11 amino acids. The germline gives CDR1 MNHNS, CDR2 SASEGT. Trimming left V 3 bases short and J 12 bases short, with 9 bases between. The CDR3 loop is CASSDTILQFF. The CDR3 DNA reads TGTGCCAGCAGTGACACTATTCTGCAGTTCTTC.

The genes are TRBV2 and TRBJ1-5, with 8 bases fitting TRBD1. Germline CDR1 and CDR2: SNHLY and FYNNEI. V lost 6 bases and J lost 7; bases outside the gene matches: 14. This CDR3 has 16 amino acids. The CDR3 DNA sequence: TGTGCCAGCAGGGGGTCCGGACAGGGAGTTAGCCAGCCCCAGCATTTT. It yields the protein CASRGSGQGVSQPQHF.

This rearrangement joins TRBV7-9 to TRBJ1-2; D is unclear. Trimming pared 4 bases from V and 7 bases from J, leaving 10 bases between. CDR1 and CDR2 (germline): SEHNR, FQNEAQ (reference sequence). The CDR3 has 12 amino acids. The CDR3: CASSYETTGYTF. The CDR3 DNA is TGTGCCAGCAGCTACGAGACTACTGGCTACACCTTC.

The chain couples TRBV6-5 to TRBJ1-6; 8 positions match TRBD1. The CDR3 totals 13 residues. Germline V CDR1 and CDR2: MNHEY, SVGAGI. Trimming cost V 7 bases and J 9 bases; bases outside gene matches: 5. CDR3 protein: CASISQGASPLHF. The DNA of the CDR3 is TGTGCCAGCATATCCCAGGGGGCTTCACCCCTCCACTTT.

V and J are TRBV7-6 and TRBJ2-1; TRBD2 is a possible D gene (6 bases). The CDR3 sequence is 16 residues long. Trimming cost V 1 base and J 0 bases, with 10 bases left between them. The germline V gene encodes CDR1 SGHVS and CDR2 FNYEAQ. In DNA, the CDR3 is TGTGCCAGCAGCTTAGAACTCGGGAGCTCCTACAATGAGCAGTTCTTC. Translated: CASSLELGSSYNEQFF.

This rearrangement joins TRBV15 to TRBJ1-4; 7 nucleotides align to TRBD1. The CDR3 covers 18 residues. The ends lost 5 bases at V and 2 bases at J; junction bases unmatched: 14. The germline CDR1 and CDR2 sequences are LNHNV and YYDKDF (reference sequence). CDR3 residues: CATSLSFIPGGTNEKLFF. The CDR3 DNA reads TGTGCCACCAGCTTAAGCTTCATCCCAGGGGGGACTAATGAAAAACTGTTTTTT.

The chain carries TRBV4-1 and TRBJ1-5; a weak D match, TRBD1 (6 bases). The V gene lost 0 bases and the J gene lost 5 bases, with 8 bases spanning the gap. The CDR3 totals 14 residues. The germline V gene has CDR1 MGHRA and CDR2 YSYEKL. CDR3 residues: CASSQDAGDQPQHF. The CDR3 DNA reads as TGCGCCAGCAGCCAAGATGCAGGGGATCAGCCCCAGCATTTT.

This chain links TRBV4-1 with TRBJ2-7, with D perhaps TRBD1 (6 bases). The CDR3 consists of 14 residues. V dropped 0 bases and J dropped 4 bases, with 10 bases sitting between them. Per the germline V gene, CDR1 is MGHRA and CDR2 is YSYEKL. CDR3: CASSQEQGTYEQYF. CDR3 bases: TGCGCCAGCAGCCAAGAACAGGGTACGTACGAGCAGTACTTC.

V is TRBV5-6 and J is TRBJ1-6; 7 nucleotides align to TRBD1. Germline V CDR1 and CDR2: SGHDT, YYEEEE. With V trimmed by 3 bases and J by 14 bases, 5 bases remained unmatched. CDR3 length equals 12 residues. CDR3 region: CASSYQGETLHF. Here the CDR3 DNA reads TGTGCCAGCAGCTACCAGGGGGAGACCCTCCACTTT.

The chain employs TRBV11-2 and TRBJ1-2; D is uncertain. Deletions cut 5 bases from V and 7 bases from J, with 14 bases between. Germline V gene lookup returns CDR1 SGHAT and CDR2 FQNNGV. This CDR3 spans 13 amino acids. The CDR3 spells CASSPSSNGGYTF. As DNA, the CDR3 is TGTGCCAGCAGCCCGAGTTCTAATGGTGGCTACACCTTC.

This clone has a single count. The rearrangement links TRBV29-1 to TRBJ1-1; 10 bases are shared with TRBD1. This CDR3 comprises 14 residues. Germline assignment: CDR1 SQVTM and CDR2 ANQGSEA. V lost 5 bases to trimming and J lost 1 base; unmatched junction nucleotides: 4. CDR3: CSVSTGGSNTEAFF. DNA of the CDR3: TGCAGCGTTTCGACAGGGGGCTCGAACACTGAAGCTTTCTTT.

The CDR3 DNA is TGTGCCAGCAGCTTAGCTCTGACAGAGCAGTTCTTC. Translation: CASSLALTEQFF. The chain couples TRBV7-9 to TRBJ2-1; D ambiguous. The V and J ends lost 0 bases and 10 bases respectively, with 7 bases between them. The CDR3 spans 12 residues. CDR1 SEHNR and CDR2 FQNEAQ come from the germline V gene (reference sequence).